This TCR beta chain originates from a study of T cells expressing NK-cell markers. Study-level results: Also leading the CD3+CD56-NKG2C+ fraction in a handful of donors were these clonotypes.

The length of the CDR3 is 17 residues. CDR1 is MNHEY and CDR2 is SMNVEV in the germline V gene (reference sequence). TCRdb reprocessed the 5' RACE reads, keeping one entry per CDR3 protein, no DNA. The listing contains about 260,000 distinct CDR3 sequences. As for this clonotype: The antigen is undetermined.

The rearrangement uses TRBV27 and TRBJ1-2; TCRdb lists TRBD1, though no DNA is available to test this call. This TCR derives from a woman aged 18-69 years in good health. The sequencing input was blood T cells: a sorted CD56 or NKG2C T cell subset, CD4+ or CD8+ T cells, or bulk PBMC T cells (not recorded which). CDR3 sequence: CASSLHALGGDNYGYTF.